This TCR beta chain was observed in a study of immune evolution from preneoplasia to lung adenocarcinoma. Germline V gene data show CDR1 as MNHNS and CDR2 as SASEGT. The CDR3 is 13 amino acids. V was pared by 5 bases and J by 1 base, with 8 bases between. H&E slides confirmed each diagnosis, reviewed by two pathologists independently. The repertoire was sequenced with immunoSEQ multiplex PCR; TCRdb's copy has only in-frame clones and lacks some. Of about 7,000 clones in the sample, roughly 80% were seen once. Study outcomes and limitations: Top clone frequencies peaked in normal lung, apparently declining through invasive adenocarcinoma. Later-stage lesions appeared to have more T cells, more diversity, less clonality.

With respect to this clone: What it recognizes is unknown.

This TCR came from a person aged 55-80 years with lung adenocarcinoma. This sequence joins TRBV6-1 and TRBJ1-1, with D perhaps TRBD1 (6 bases). The sample comprised FFPE adjacent normal lung tissue. The DNA for the CDR3 is TGTGCCAGCAGTTTGACAGGGAACACTGAAGCTTTCTTT. Amino acid sequence: CASSLTGNTEAFF.